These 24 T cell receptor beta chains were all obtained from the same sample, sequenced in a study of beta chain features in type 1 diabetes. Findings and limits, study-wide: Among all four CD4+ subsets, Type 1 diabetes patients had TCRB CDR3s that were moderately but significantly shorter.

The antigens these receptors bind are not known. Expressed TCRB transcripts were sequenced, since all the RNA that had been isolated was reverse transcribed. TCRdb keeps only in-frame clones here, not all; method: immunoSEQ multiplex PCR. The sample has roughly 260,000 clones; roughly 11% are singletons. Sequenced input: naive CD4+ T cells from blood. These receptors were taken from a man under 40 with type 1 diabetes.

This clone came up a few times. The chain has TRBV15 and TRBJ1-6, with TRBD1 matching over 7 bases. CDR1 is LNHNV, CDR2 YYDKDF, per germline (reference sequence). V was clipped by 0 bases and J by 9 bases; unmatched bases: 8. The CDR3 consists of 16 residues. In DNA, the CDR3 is TGTGCCACCAGCAGAGATCGTGGAGGGGGCGGTTCACCCCTCCACTTT. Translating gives CATSRDRGGGGSPLHF.

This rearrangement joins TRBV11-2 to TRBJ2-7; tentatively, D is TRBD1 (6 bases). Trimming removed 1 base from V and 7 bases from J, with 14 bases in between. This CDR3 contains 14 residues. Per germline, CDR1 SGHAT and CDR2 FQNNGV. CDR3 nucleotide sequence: TGTGCCAGCAGCTTAGCGGTGGGGGCGCGGGAGCAGTACTTC. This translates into CASSLAVGAREQYF.

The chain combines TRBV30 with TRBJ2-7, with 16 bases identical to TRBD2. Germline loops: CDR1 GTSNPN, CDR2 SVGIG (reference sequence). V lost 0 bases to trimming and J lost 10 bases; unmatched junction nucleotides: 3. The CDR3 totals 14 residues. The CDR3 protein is CAWSVGTSGGAQYF. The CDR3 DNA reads TGTGCCTGGAGTGTCGGGACTAGCGGGGGGGCCCAGTACTTC.

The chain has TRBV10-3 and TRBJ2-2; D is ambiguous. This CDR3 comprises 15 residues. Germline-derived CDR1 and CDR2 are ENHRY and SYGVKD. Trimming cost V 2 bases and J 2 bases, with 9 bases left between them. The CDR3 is CAISELGANTGELFF. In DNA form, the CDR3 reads TGTGCCATCAGTGAGCTCGGAGCAAACACCGGGGAGCTGTTTTTT.

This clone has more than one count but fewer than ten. The CDR3 DNA follows: TGTGCCAGTAGTATCGGGGACTATGGCTACACCTTC. It is translated as CASSIGDYGYTF. The rearrangement joins TRBV19 to TRBJ1-2; D unresolved. The CDR3 length is 12 residues. The V gene's germline CDR1 is LNHDA and CDR2 SQIVND (reference sequence). V lost 3 bases and J 3 bases, leaving 5 bases between the germline ends.

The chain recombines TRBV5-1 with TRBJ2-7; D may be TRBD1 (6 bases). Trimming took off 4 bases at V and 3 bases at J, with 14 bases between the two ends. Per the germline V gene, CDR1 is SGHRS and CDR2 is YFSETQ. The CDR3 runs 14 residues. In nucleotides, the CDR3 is TGCGCCAGCAGCCCGGCGGCAGGGGACTACGAGCAGTACTTC. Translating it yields CASSPAAGDYEQYF. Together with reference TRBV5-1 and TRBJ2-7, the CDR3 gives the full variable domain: KAGVTQTPRYLIKTRGQQVTLSCSPISGHRSVSWYQQTPGQGLQFLFEYFSETQRNKGNFPGRFSGRQFSNSRSEMNVSTLELGDSALYLCASSPAAGDYEQYFGPGTRLTVT.

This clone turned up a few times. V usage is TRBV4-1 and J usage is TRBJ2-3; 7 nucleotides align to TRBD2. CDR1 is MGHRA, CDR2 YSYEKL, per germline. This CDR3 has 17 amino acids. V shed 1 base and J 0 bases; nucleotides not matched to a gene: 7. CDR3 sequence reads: CASSQGGTGGSTDTQYF. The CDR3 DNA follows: TGCGCCAGCAGCCAAGGAGGAACCGGGGGGAGCACAGATACGCAGTATTTT.

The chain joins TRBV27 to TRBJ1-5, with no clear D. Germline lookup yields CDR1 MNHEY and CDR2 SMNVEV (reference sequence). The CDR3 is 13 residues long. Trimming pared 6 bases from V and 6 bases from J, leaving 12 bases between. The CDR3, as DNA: TGTGCCAGCAGGGGCGGGATTGCTCAGCCCCAGCATTTT. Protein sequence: CASRGGIAQPQHF.

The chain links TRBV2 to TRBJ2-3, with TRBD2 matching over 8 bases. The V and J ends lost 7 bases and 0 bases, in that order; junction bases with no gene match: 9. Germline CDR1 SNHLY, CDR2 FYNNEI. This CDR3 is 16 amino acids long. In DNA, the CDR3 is TGTGCCAGCATCAGGGAGCGGGGGACGAGCACAGATACGCAGTATTTT. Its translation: CASIRERGTSTDTQYF. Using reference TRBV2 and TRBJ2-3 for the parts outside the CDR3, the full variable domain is EPEVTQTPSHQVTQMGQEVILRCVPISNHLYFYWYRQILGQKVEFLVSFYNNEISEKSEIFDDQFSVERPDGSNFTLKIRSTKLEDSAMYFCASIRERGTSTDTQYFGPGTRLTVL.

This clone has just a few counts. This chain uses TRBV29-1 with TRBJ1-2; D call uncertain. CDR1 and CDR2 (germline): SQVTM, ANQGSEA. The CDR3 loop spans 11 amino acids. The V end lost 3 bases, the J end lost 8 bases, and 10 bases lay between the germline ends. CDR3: CSVERVRGYTF. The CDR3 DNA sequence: TGCAGCGTTGAGCGGGTGCGAGGCTACACCTTC. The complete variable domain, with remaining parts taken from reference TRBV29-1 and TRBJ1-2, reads SAVISQKPSRDICQRGTSLTIQCQVDSQVTMMFWYRQQPGQSLTLIATANQGSEATYESGFVIDKFPISRPNLTFSTLTVSNMSPEDSSIYLCSVERVRGYTFGSGTRLTVV.

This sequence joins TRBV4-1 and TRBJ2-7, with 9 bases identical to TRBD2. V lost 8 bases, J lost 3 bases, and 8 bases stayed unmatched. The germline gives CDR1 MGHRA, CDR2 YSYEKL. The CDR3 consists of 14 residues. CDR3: CASGAGLAHYEQYF. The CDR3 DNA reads TGCGCCAGCGGGGCAGGACTAGCGCACTACGAGCAGTACTTC.

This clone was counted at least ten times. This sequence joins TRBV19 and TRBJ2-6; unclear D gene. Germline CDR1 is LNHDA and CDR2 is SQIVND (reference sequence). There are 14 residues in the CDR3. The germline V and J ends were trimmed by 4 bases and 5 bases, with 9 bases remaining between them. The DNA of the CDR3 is TGTGCCAGTAGTACGACACTTCGGGCCAACGTCCTGACTTTC. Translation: CASSTTLRANVLTF.

The CDR3 protein is CASGLRDTHNSPLHF. CDR3 nucleotide sequence: TGTGCTAGTGGCCTCCGGGACACTCATAATTCACCCCTCCACTTT. The chain joins TRBV12-5 to TRBJ1-6; a weak D match, TRBD1 (6 bases). This CDR3 comprises 15 residues. Germline V gives CDR1 LGHNT, CDR2 FRNRAP. Trimming cost V 6 bases and J 5 bases, with 14 bases left between them. The variable domain in full, with the rest retrieved from reference TRBV12-5 and TRBJ1-6, is DARVTQTPRHKVTEMGQEVTMRCQPILGHNTVFWYRQTMMQGLELLAYFRNRAPLDDSGMPKDRFSAEMPDATLATLKIQPSEPRDSAVYFCASGLRDTHNSPLHFGNGTRLTVT.

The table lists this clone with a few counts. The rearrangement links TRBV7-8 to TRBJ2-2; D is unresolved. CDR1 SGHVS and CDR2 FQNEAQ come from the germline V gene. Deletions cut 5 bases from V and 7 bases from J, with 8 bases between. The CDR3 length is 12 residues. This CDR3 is CASSPFVGELFF. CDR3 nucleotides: TGTGCCAGCAGCCCGTTCGTCGGGGAGCTGTTTTTT.

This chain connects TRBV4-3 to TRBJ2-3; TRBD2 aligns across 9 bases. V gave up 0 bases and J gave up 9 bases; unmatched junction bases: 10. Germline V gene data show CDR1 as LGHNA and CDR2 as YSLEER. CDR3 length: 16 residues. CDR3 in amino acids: CASSQDWGVAGETQYF. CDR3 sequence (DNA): TGCGCCAGCAGCCAAGATTGGGGGGTAGCGGGGGAAACGCAGTATTTT.

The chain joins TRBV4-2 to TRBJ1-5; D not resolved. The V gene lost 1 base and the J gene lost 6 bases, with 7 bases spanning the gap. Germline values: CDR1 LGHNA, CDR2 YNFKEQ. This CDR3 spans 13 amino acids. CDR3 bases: TGTGCCAGCAGCCAAGGCCGAGGTCAGCCCCAGCATTTT. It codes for CASSQGRGQPQHF.

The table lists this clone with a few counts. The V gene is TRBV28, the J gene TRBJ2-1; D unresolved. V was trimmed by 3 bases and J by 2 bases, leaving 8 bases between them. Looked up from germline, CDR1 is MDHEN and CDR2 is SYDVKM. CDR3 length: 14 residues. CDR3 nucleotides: TGTGCCAGCAGTTTGAGTCCCCCCTACAATGAGCAGTTCTTC. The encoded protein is CASSLSPPYNEQFF.

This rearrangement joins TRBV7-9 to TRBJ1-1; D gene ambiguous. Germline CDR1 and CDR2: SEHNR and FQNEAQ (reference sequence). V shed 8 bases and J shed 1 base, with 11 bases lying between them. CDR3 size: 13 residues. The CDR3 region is CASDPRANTEAFF. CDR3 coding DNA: TGTGCCAGCGACCCGAGGGCGAACACTGAAGCTTTCTTT.

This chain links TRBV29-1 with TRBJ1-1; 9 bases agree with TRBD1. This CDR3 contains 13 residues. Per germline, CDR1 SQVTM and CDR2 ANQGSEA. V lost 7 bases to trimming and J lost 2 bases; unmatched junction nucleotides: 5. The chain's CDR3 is CSGGDRVNTEAFF. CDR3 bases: TGCAGCGGGGGGGACAGGGTCAACACTGAAGCTTTCTTT.

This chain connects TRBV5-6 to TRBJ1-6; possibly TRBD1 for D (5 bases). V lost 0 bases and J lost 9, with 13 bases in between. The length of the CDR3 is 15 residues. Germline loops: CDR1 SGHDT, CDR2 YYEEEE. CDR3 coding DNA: TGTGCCAGCAGCTTGGGTCGGCAGGGTGGTTCACCCCTCCACTTT. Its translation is CASSLGRQGGSPLHF.

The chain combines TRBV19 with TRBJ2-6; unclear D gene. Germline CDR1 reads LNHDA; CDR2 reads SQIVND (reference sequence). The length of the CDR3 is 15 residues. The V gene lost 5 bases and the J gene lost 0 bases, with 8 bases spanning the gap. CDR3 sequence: CASSPWASGANVLTF. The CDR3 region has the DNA TGTGCCAGTAGTCCCTGGGCCTCTGGGGCCAACGTCCTGACTTTC.

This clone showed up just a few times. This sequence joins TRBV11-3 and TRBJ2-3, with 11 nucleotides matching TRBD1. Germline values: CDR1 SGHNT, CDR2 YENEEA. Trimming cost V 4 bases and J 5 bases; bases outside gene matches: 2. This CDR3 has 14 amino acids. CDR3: CASSSGQGEDTQYF. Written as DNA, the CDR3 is TGTGCCAGCAGCTCGGGACAGGGGGAAGATACGCAGTATTTT.

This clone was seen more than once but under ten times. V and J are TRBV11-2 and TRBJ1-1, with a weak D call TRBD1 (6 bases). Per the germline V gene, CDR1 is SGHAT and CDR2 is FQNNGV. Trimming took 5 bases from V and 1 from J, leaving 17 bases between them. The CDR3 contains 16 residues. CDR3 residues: CASSPYGGRRNTEAFF. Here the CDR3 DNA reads TGTGCCAGCAGCCCATACGGGGGGCGGAGGAACACTGAAGCTTTCTTT.

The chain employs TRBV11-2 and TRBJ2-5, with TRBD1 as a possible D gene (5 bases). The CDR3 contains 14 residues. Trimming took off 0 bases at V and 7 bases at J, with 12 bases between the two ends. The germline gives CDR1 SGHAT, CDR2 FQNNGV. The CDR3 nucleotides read TGTGCCAGCAGCTTAGATACCAGGACAAGGACCCAGTACTTC. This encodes CASSLDTRTRTQYF.